This entry lists 14 T cell receptor beta chains sequenced from one sample in a study of blood T cell repertoires in COVID-19. Assay used: immunoSEQ multiplex PCR; TCRdb lists only in-frame clones, some missing. The sample has more than 300,000 clones, about nine tenths seen once. Sequences were obtained from peripheral blood. Every receptor here comes from a woman aged 25 to 39 with COVID-19, enrolled during active disease.

This chain links TRBV4-3 with TRBJ1-1; 7 bases match TRBD1. Trimming took 4 bases from V and 1 from J; bases not matched to a gene: 3. This CDR3 region has 14 residues. CDR1 is LGHNA, CDR2 YSLEER, per germline. CDR3: CASSPYRGNTEAFF. CDR3 sequence (DNA): TGCGCCAGCAGCCCCTACAGGGGGAACACTGAAGCTTTCTTT.

CDR3 nucleotide sequence: TGTGCCAGCAGCTTATCTAGCGGGGGGCCAGATACGCAGTATTTT. Translating it yields CASSLSSGGPDTQYF. The chain uses TRBV6-2 or TRBV6-3 and TRBJ2-3; 11 bases agree with TRBD2. CDR3 length: 15 amino acids. V shed 6 bases, J shed 4 bases, and the junction held 6 bases outside the gene matches. Germline values: CDR1 MNHEY, CDR2 SVGEGT.

The chain recombines TRBV4-2 with TRBJ2-1, with a tentative D call TRBD1 (7 bases). The germline V gene has CDR1 LGHNA and CDR2 YNFKEQ. The CDR3 runs to 16 residues. V was trimmed by 4 bases and J by 7 bases, leaving 20 bases between them. The CDR3: CASSRNLQGRINEQFF. CDR3 sequence (DNA): TGTGCCAGCAGCCGTAACCTACAGGGGAGGATTAATGAGCAGTTCTTC.

The gene calls are TRBV7-2 and TRBJ2-7; D not resolved. V was pared by 7 bases and J by 8 bases, with 12 bases between. This CDR3 is built from 11 residues. Per germline, CDR1 SGHTA and CDR2 FQGNSA. The CDR3 nucleotides are TGTGCCAGCACCCCCGCTACGCAGCAGTACTTC. Amino acid sequence: CASTPATQQYF.

This clone was counted between two and nine times. The same CDR3 also results from other DNA sequences found in this sample. The chain combines TRBV2 with TRBJ1-2; D gene unclear. V was trimmed by 4 bases and J by 4 bases, leaving 10 bases between them. The CDR3 spans 13 residues. The germline gives CDR1 SNHLY, CDR2 FYNNEI. The CDR3 sequence is CASSVRGGYGYTF. As DNA, the CDR3 is TGTGCCAGCAGTGTGAGAGGCGGCTATGGCTACACCTTC.

CDR3 coding DNA: TGTGCCAGCTCACCACAGGCTAGCGGTGCGGAGACCCAGTACTTC. Translated, it gives CASSPQASGAETQYF. The chain has TRBV18 and TRBJ2-5; 7 positions agree with TRBD2. Germline V gene lookup returns CDR1 KGHSH and CDR2 LQKENI. The CDR3 contains 15 residues. V shed 1 base and J 5 bases; nucleotides not matched to a gene: 7.

The gene calls are TRBV4-1 and TRBJ2-3; D unclear. Germline V lookup: CDR1 MGHRA, CDR2 YSYEKL. The CDR3 covers 17 residues. V lost 1 base and J 1 base, leaving 15 bases between the germline ends. The DNA for the CDR3 is TGCGCCAGCAGCCAAGGACTTTCGTATCTACGCACAGATACGCAGTATTTT. Its protein is CASSQGLSYLRTDTQYF.

The chain combines TRBV24-1 with TRBJ1-5; D not resolved. Per the germline V gene, CDR1 is KGHDR and CDR2 is SFDVKD. Trimming stripped 10 bases from V and 7 bases from J, with 7 bases between. CDR3 length: 10 residues. CDR3 DNA sequence: TGTGCCACGGAGAGGCAGCCCCAGCATTTT. It yields the protein CATERQPQHF.

The table lists this clone with a count of one. The chain combines TRBV19 with TRBJ1-1; D is possibly TRBD1 (5 bases). In germline, CDR1 is LNHDA, CDR2 SQIVND (reference sequence). The CDR3 consists of 14 residues. V gave up 3 bases and J gave up 5 bases, with 13 bases separating them. The CDR3 DNA is TGTGCCAGTAGTATTTCCGGGGGTCGAACTGAAGCTTTCTTT. Protein product: CASSISGGRTEAFF.

The chain couples TRBV5-1 to TRBJ1-5, with 10 bases aligning to TRBD1. J lost 3 bases, V lost 2 bases, and 11 bases had no gene match. CDR1 SGHRS and CDR2 YFSETQ come from the germline V gene. This CDR3 contains 18 residues. The CDR3 nucleotides are TGCGCCAGCAGCTTACGGACAGGGGGTATTATTGACAATCAGCCCCAGCATTTT. This gives the protein CASSLRTGGIIDNQPQHF.

CDR3 sequence reads: CASSGGAGGNEQFF. The CDR3 coding sequence is TGTGCCAGCAGTGGGGGAGCGGGGGGCAATGAGCAGTTCTTC. The chain couples TRBV6-4 to TRBJ2-1, with 9 bases identical to TRBD2. The germline gives CDR1 MRHNA, CDR2 SNTAGT. Trimming removed 4 bases from V and 6 bases from J; junction bases left unmatched: 4. The CDR3 totals 14 residues.

In DNA form, the CDR3 reads TGTGCCAGCAGCAGGGTGACTAGCGGGGATTCGAAGACCCAGTACTTC. Translating it yields CASSRVTSGDSKTQYF. The chain uses TRBV7-9 and TRBJ2-5; 11 bases align to TRBD2. The ends lost 5 bases at V and 6 bases at J; junction bases unmatched: 11. This CDR3 comprises 16 residues. Germline V gene sequence: CDR1 SEHNR, CDR2 FQNEAQ (reference sequence).

The gene calls are TRBV6-4 and TRBJ2-3, with 8 bases matching TRBD2. This CDR3 contains 16 residues. Germline CDR1 MRHNA, CDR2 SNTAGT. With V trimmed by 10 bases and J by 5 bases, 17 bases remained unmatched. The CDR3 sequence is CATHSRGGLEGDTQYF. CDR3 nucleotide sequence: TGTGCCACACATTCCCGGGGGGGCCTGGAGGGAGATACGCAGTATTTT.

The chain uses TRBV20-1 and TRBJ1-2; D gene unclear. The CDR3 extends over 14 amino acids. Germline V gives CDR1 DFQATT, CDR2 SNEGSKA (reference sequence). Deletions cut 3 bases from V and 3 bases from J, with 14 bases between. CDR3 DNA sequence: TGCAGTGCTAGTAGAGGCGGTGGTGACTATGGCTACACCTTC. Translation gives CSASRGGGDYGYTF.